This T cell receptor (beta chain) was recovered during a study of shared clonotypes between healthy human individuals. Each PCR replicate from the sorted subsets contained 150 to 200 ng DNA, which is some 32,000 T cell genomes. In the original processing: Filtering differed since immunoSEQ provided only junctions, with no quality scores. TCRdb's copy holds only in-frame clones and misses some; the assay was immunoSEQ multiplex PCR. V and J calls and clone size follow that table, whereas D and trimming were derived from the DNA. The table lists around 2,000,000 clones, about 92% of them singletons. To note about this clone: Its antigen is unknown.

This CDR3 contains 16 residues. The germline gives CDR1 LGHNA, CDR2 YNFKEQ. V shed 4 bases and J shed 0 bases, with 16 bases lying between them. CD8 cells regarded as naive lacked CD45RO, were positively chosen for CCR7, and omitted terminally differentiated effector memory CD45RA+ cells. Findings of the study overall: The generation probabilities recorded for non-shared clonotypes fell below those of clonotypes shared by all four donors. Among the subsets, naive ones generally showed larger estimated richness than memory ones.

Sequencing input: naive CD8+ T cells from PBMCs. The chain is built from TRBV4-2 and TRBJ2-7; either TRBD1 or TRBD2 may supply D (6 bases each). This receptor was obtained from a man between 18 and 35 years old in good health. Some clones in this sample may be carry-over from other donors' samples. The CDR3 spells CASSPRGGLNSYEQYF. In DNA form, the CDR3 reads TGTGCCAGCAGCCCTCGAGGGGGACTGAACTCCTACGAGCAGTACTTC.